A single sample gave rise to the 20 T cell receptor beta chains below, sequenced in a study of cytomegalovirus exposure and HLA in healthy donors. Vbeta (60) and Jbeta (13) primers were used in the PCR. Sequenced by immunoSEQ multiplex PCR; TCRdb stores in-frame clones only, minus some. The data contain approximately 180,000 clones, around 90% of them singletons. Material: PBMCs. The receptors were gathered from a woman between 18 and 29 years old in good health and CMV-seronegative.

The J gene is TRBJ2-2, the V gene TRBV29-1; the match to TRBD1 covers 8 bases. Germline V lookup: CDR1 SQVTM, CDR2 ANQGSEA. The CDR3 is 19 amino acids. The junction had 19 bases not matched to a gene; V was cut back by 5 bases and J by 2 bases. Written as DNA, the CDR3 is TGCAGCGTTAGAGGGAGGACAGGGTTAAACCGGGCAAACACCGGGGAGCTGTTTTTT. Protein: CSVRGRTGLNRANTGELFF.

This chain links TRBV5-1 with TRBJ1-2; D is undetermined. Looked up from germline, CDR1 is SGHRS and CDR2 is YFSETQ. This CDR3 is built from 16 residues. Trimming stripped 0 bases from V and 3 bases from J, with 15 bases between. CDR3 protein: CASSLAGSPWDYGYTF. The CDR3 DNA sequence: TGCGCCAGCAGCTTGGCCGGGAGCCCCTGGGACTATGGCTACACCTTC.

In DNA, the CDR3 is TGTGCCAGCAGCTCAGACCGGAGCTCCTACAATGAGCAGTTCTTC. Its translation is CASSSDRSSYNEQFF. The V gene is TRBV7-3, the J gene TRBJ2-1; D uncertain. The CDR3 covers 15 residues. Germline values: CDR1 SGHTA, CDR2 FQGTGA. V lost 4 bases to trimming and J lost 0 bases, with 10 bases between them.

This rearrangement joins TRBV5-5 to TRBJ2-2; the match to TRBD1 covers 7 bases. Germline lookup yields CDR1 SGHKS and CDR2 YYEKEE (reference sequence). V was pared by 0 bases and J by 4 bases, with 3 bases of the junction left unmatched. The CDR3 totals 15 residues. The CDR3 sequence is CASSLARQGTGELFF. The CDR3 nucleotides read TGTGCCAGCAGCTTGGCCCGACAGGGCACCGGGGAGCTGTTTTTT. The variable domain in full, completed from reference TRBV5-5 and TRBJ2-2, reads DAGVTQSPTHLIKTRGQQVTLRCSPISGHKSVSWYQQVLGQGPQFIFQYYEKEERGRGNFPDRFSARQFPNYSSELNVNALLLGDSALYLCASSLARQGTGELFFGEGSRLTVL.

The chain uses TRBV5-1 and TRBJ1-2, with D unclear. The ends were cut back, 0 bases at V and 5 bases at J, with 14 bases in the middle. Germline V lookup: CDR1 SGHRS, CDR2 YFSETQ. This CDR3 comprises 15 residues. This chain's CDR3 is CASSLVSLTGYGYTF. As DNA, the CDR3 is TGCGCCAGCAGCTTGGTTTCCCTGACTGGATATGGCTACACCTTC.

The chain recombines TRBV14 with TRBJ2-5; TRBD2 agrees at 13 bases. V was pared by 0 bases and J by 7 bases, with 14 bases of the junction left unmatched. Looked up from germline, CDR1 is SGHDN and CDR2 is FVKESK. This CDR3 region has 19 residues. Here the CDR3 DNA reads TGTGCCAGCAGCCAAGAGGCACTGGGACTAGCGGGATTTCTAGGGACCCAGTACTTC. Amino acids: CASSQEALGLAGFLGTQYF.

This clone was recorded a few times. The gene calls are TRBV4-3 and TRBJ2-7; D might be TRBD1 (6 bases). The length of the CDR3 is 15 residues. Trimming shortened V by 1 base and J by 4 bases, and 14 bases separated the two germline ends. Germline V gene data show CDR1 as LGHNA and CDR2 as YSLEER. CDR3 sequence: CASSQASLDSYEQYF. CDR3 DNA sequence: TGCGCCAGCAGCCAAGCCTCCTTGGACAGTTACGAGCAGTACTTC.

The chain combines TRBV2 with TRBJ1-5, with 10 bases that match TRBD1. With 8 bases clipped from V and 5 bases from J, the junction kept 3 bases outside the gene matches. The CDR3 totals 13 residues. Looked up from germline, CDR1 is SNHLY and CDR2 is FYNNEI. The CDR3 is CASSGTGDQPQHF. The CDR3, as DNA: TGTGCCAGCTCGGGGACAGGGGATCAGCCCCAGCATTTT.

The chain joins TRBV7-2 to TRBJ2-7; 10 nucleotides agree with TRBD2. The CDR3 consists of 16 residues. V was clipped by 3 bases and J by 2 bases; unmatched bases: 7. Germline V CDR1 and CDR2: SGHTA, FQGNSA. The CDR3 loop is CASSLGVGLAPYEQYF. The CDR3 nucleotides are TGTGCCAGCAGCTTGGGGGTGGGACTAGCGCCCTACGAGCAGTACTTC.

The chain is built from TRBV29-1 and TRBJ1-2; D possibly corresponds to TRBD1 (6 bases). The CDR3 covers 12 residues. The V gene's germline CDR1 is SQVTM and CDR2 ANQGSEA. V was trimmed by 7 bases and J by 4 bases, leaving 13 bases between them. CDR3 protein: CSAVRTAYGYTF. The CDR3 DNA reads TGCAGCGCCGTAAGGACAGCCTATGGCTACACCTTC.

This clone occurred a few times. The rearrangement uses TRBV27 and TRBJ1-6; TRBD1 is a possible D gene (6 bases). Between the trimmed V and J ends, which lost 7 bases and 10 bases, there was a span of 20 bases. The CDR3 length is 15 residues. The germline V gene encodes CDR1 MNHEY and CDR2 SMNVEV (reference sequence). CDR3 DNA sequence: TGTGCCAGCACCGATCGTACAGGGATAGTATCACCCCTCCACTTT. Residues: CASTDRTGIVSPLHF.

The J gene is TRBJ2-1, the V gene TRBV5-1; TRBD2 might be the D (6 bases). CDR3 length equals 13 residues. Trimming took 2 bases from V and 13 from J, leaving 16 bases between them. Germline loops: CDR1 SGHRS, CDR2 YFSETQ. CDR3 sequence reads: CASSLGGSGVQFF. The CDR3 DNA reads as TGCGCCAGCAGCTTAGGTGGTTCGGGAGTCCAGTTCTTC.

The V gene is TRBV5-1, the J gene TRBJ2-7; the D is unclear. Trimming took off 0 bases at V and 2 bases at J, with 9 bases between the two ends. This CDR3 region has 14 residues. The germline V gene encodes CDR1 SGHRS and CDR2 YFSETQ. The CDR3 here is CASSLGAGTYEQYF. CDR3 coding DNA: TGCGCCAGCAGCTTGGGGGCCGGTACCTACGAGCAGTACTTC. The complete variable domain, with remaining parts taken from reference TRBV5-1 and TRBJ2-7, reads KAGVTQTPRYLIKTRGQQVTLSCSPISGHRSVSWYQQTPGQGLQFLFEYFSETQRNKGNFPGRFSGRQFSNSRSEMNVSTLELGDSALYLCASSLGAGTYEQYFGPGTRLTVT.

The V and J genes are TRBV6-5 and TRBJ1-1; D might be TRBD1 (5 bases). The CDR3 covers 13 residues. The V gene's germline CDR1 is MNHEY and CDR2 SVGAGI. V was trimmed by 6 bases and J by 4 bases, leaving 12 bases between them. CDR3 sequence reads: CASRDSSSTEAFF. Written as DNA, the CDR3 is TGTGCCAGCAGAGACAGTTCCTCCACTGAAGCTTTCTTT.

The CDR3 coding sequence is TGCGCCAGCAGCTTGGGACTAGGGTTAGGTGAGCAGTTCTTC. It yields the protein CASSLGLGLGEQFF. V gene TRBV5-1 combines with J gene TRBJ2-1; possibly TRBD2 for D (6 bases). Per germline, CDR1 SGHRS and CDR2 YFSETQ. This CDR3 contains 14 residues. The V gene lost 0 bases and the J gene lost 9 bases, with 13 bases spanning the gap.

The rearrangement links TRBV5-1 to TRBJ1-2; D gene ambiguous. Germline V gene sequence: CDR1 SGHRS, CDR2 YFSETQ. The CDR3 is 14 amino acids. V lost 4 bases and J lost 0, with 10 bases in between. The CDR3 sequence: CASSVGTSNYGYTF. For the CDR3, the DNA is TGCGCCAGCAGCGTGGGTACTTCTAACTATGGCTACACCTTC.

The V gene is TRBV5-4, the J gene TRBJ2-5; possible D gene TRBD2, 5 bases. V was clipped by 3 bases and J by 4 bases, with 10 bases between them. The germline gives CDR1 SGHNT, CDR2 YYREEE (reference sequence). The CDR3 has 13 amino acids. The DNA for the CDR3 is TGTGCCAGCAGCTCGAGGGCCGTAGAGACCCAGTACTTC. Amino acids: CASSSRAVETQYF.

The chain couples TRBV5-1 to TRBJ1-1; TRBD1 matches 7 bases. Looked up from germline, CDR1 is SGHRS and CDR2 is YFSETQ. The CDR3 loop spans 13 amino acids. Trimming took 7 bases from V and 0 from J; bases not matched to a gene: 3. Here the CDR3 reads CASGRGVNTEAFF. The CDR3 nucleotides are TGCGCCAGCGGCAGGGGGGTGAACACTGAAGCTTTCTTT.

The J gene is TRBJ2-7, the V gene TRBV6-5, with D perhaps matching TRBD1 (5 bases). Germline CDR1 MNHEY, CDR2 SVGAGI. V was trimmed by 6 bases and J by 0 bases, leaving 15 bases between them. This CDR3 has 15 amino acids. The CDR3 coding sequence is TGTGCCAGCAGCTTTGACAGACTCCTCTCCTACGAGCAGTACTTC. Its translation is CASSFDRLLSYEQYF.

The chain carries TRBV4-1 and TRBJ2-3; 11 positions match TRBD1. With V trimmed by 5 bases and J by 3 bases, 10 bases remained unmatched. In germline, CDR1 is MGHRA, CDR2 YSYEKL. This CDR3 region has 17 residues. The CDR3 loop is CASSTRGQGARTDTQYF. The CDR3 DNA is TGCGCCAGCAGCACACGTGGACAGGGGGCGAGGACAGATACGCAGTATTTT.